Listed below are T cell receptor beta chains from one sample, sequenced in a study of T-cell memory formation after mild COVID-19. MiXCR, run by TCRdb on the 5' RACE reads, gives a single entry per CDR3 protein. The table has more than 120,000 distinct CDR3 sequences, roughly 19% seen once. The sample comprised PBMCs or a T cell subset sorted from them (not recorded which). These receptors were obtained from an adult woman who had mild COVID-19 (a few samples of this study predate the infection). Cell type and time point are not known. The CDR3 runs from the conserved cysteine through the conserved F or W. Each record gives: D gene, J gene, V gene, CDR3 protein. A D gene is named only where the DNA matches it firmly.

>TRBD1|TRBJ1-2|TRBV29-1
CSVGTGIHYGYTF
>-|TRBJ1-5|TRBV6-5
CASRPFADSNQPQHF
>-|TRBJ2-1|TRBV7-2
CASSLRGLDNEQFF
>-|TRBJ2-3|TRBV14
CASSQDRQGTQYF
>-|TRBJ2-3|TRBV20-1
CSATGTDTQYF
>-|TRBJ1-1|TRBV7-9
CASSAWGLRTEAFF
>-|TRBJ2-7|TRBV7-2
CASSLMSGEQYF
>-|TRBJ1-2|TRBV7-9
CASSLRGTPYGYTF
>-|TRBJ2-2|TRBV10-3
CAISARADTGELFF
>TRBD2|TRBJ2-1|TRBV20-1
CSAGHNRGGLEQFF
>TRBD1|TRBJ1-1|TRBV30
CAWSVVRGKAEAFF
>-|TRBJ2-1|TRBV7-2
CASSLAGTTSNNEQFF
>TRBD2|TRBJ2-2|TRBV15
CATAARLAGTNTGELFF
>-|TRBJ2-7|TRBV5-1
CASSLKGVVNEQYF
>-|TRBJ2-7|TRBV18
CASSPRSKGEQYF
>-|TRBJ2-7|TRBV11-2
CASSPTRGLRSEQYF
>-|TRBJ2-5|TRBV12-3/TRBV12-4
CASRGGQRQETQYF
>TRBD1|TRBJ2-3|TRBV12-3/TRBV12-4
CASTRDRFLDTQYF
>-|TRBJ2-6|TRBV5-1
CASSSGANVLTF
>TRBD2|TRBJ2-1|TRBV5-1
CASSSETSGRLNEQFF
>-|TRBJ2-3|TRBV5-4
CASSPQRGTDTQYF
>-|TRBJ2-6|TRBV7-9
CASSFGVFRPSGANVLTF
>TRBD1|TRBJ1-1|TRBV7-2
CASSIPTGGTLLMNTEAFF
>-|TRBJ2-2|TRBV24-1
CATSDQSARDTGELFF
>-|TRBJ1-1|TRBV29-1
CSVDGRGTEAFF
>TRBD2|TRBJ2-5|TRBV5-1
CASSLWGGGASQETQYF
>TRBD2|TRBJ2-3|TRBV5-1
CASSLIAGAGSDTQYF
>-|TRBJ2-7|TRBV7-3
CASSAGMGYEQYF
>TRBD2|TRBJ2-5|TRBV7-6
CASSEGLAGKETQYF
>-|TRBJ1-5|TRBV13
CASSFSGGDQPQHF
>TRBD2|TRBJ2-1|TRBV4-2
CASSQERTSGRTNEQFF
>-|TRBJ2-3|TRBV7-8
CASKQEWGTDTQYF
>TRBD2|TRBJ2-2|TRBV3-1
CASSQGLAGSGELFF
>-|TRBJ1-2|TRBV6-1
CASTLTARSGYTF
>-|TRBJ2-2|TRBV5-4
CASSFWGNTGELFF
>-|TRBJ2-7|TRBV7-2
CASSLSAGSYEQYF
>-|TRBJ2-2|TRBV3-1
CASSPRRQLPGELFF
>-|TRBJ2-7|TRBV12-3/TRBV12-4
CASSIDGPYEQYF
>-|TRBJ2-3|TRBV2
CASSLVLTWPSTDTQYF
>-|TRBJ1-2|TRBV5-1
CASRSDVGHLHTF
>-|TRBJ2-3|TRBV20-1
CSAPRAVRPTDTQYF
>-|TRBJ1-3|TRBV28
CASSPGRGNTIYF
>TRBD2|TRBJ2-1|TRBV4-3
CASKRQRGSYNEQFF
>-|TRBJ2-3|TRBV12-5
CASGLSISTDTQYF
>-|TRBJ2-3|TRBV24-1
CATSDPYTQYF
>TRBD2|TRBJ2-7|TRBV4-1
CASSRLAGFYEQYF
>TRBD1|TRBJ1-1|TRBV9
CASSARQGVTEAFF
>-|TRBJ1-1|TRBV7-8
CASSPYRGQMNTEAFF
>-|TRBJ2-2|TRBV12-3/TRBV12-4
CATADGRGYTGELFF
>-|TRBJ2-7|TRBV7-9
CASTLRQQQYF
>TRBD2|TRBJ2-7|TRBV3-1
CASSQGLAGGSWEQYF
>-|TRBJ1-2|TRBV29-1
CSVGRGAQGYTF
>-|TRBJ2-3|TRBV7-9
CASSLSQALDTQYF
>-|TRBJ2-4|TRBV7-2
CASSLQGGKNIQYF
>TRBD1|TRBJ2-7|TRBV7-9
CASSSGTAFGDEQYF